The 26 T cell receptor beta chains below were found in one sample sequenced in a study of regulatory T cells in long-lasting Graves disease. Time point here: newly diagnosed GD, antithyroid drugs for less than 3 months. The authors made the TCR library using RNA they extracted from PBMCs. Researchers made TCR beta libraries by using iRepertoire HTBI primers and running Arm-PCR on CDR3 regions. TCRdb re-called the multiplex PCR reads through MiXCR, storing one row per CDR3 protein. The sample lists about 440,000 distinct CDR3 sequences; 15% were seen once. These data also featured in a second study, about T cells in Graves' hyperthyroidism and ophthalmopathy.

The input for sequencing was peripheral blood mononuclear cells (PBMCs), taken at new diagnosis, from a patient treated with antithyroid drugs. The receptors derive from a woman between 25 and 40 years old with Graves disease.

Many counts were recorded for this clonotype. V and J are TRBV24-1 and TRBJ2-5; the D is unclear. Germline V gene lookup returns CDR1 KGHDR and CDR2 SFDVKD. CDR3 length: 14 amino acids. V shed 5 bases and J shed 2 bases, with 11 bases lying between them. For the CDR3, the DNA is TGTGCCACCAGTGGGCCTAGTGATCAAGAGACCCAGTACTTC. It specifies CATSGPSDQETQYF.

This chain joins TRBV30 and TRBJ2-7; the D is unclear. Germline V gene data show CDR1 as GTSNPN and CDR2 as SVGIG (reference sequence). The CDR3 contains 14 residues. The V end lost 0 bases, the J end lost 2 bases, and 11 bases lay between the germline ends. The CDR3 DNA is TGTGCCTGGAGTGTCCTTAGAATACCCTACGAGCAGTACTTC. This encodes CAWSVLRIPYEQYF.

This clonotype was detected many times. The chain couples TRBV28 to TRBJ2-1; D is undetermined. CDR3 length equals 12 residues. Between the trimmed V and J ends, which lost 5 bases and 5 bases, there was a span of 7 bases. CDR1 MDHEN and CDR2 SYDVKM come from the germline V gene. This chain's CDR3 is CASSTWDNEQFF. The CDR3 nucleotides read TGTGCCAGCAGTACCTGGGACAATGAGCAGTTCTTC.

This clonotype was found many times. The chain is built from TRBV12-3 or TRBV12-4 and TRBJ2-7, with 8 bases aligning to TRBD2. The V segment lost 3 bases and the J segment 4 bases; nucleotides outside the gene matches: 5. The CDR3 has 14 amino acids. Written as DNA, the CDR3 is TGTGCCAGCAGTTTGAGCGGGAGCCCATACGAGCAGTACTTC. It encodes CASSLSGSPYEQYF.

This clonotype was picked up a small number of times. The chain recombines TRBV7-2 with TRBJ1-6; D gene uncertain. CDR1 and CDR2 from the germline V gene are SGHTA and FQGNSA. Trimming cost V 0 bases and J 7 bases, with 16 bases left between them. The CDR3 covers 17 residues. In DNA form, the CDR3 reads TGTGCCAGCAGCTTAGCTATAACAGTTGAGGGAAATTCACCCCTCCACTTT. It specifies CASSLAITVEGNSPLHF.

This clonotype was counted ten times or more. The V gene is TRBV12-3 or TRBV12-4, the J gene TRBJ2-7, with D perhaps matching TRBD2 (6 bases). The CDR3 is made up of 13 amino acids. Trimming pared 9 bases from V and 3 bases from J, leaving 15 bases between. The CDR3 DNA sequence: TGTGCCAGTGTGGGAGAAGCGGGCTACGAGCAGTACTTC. It translates to CASVGEAGYEQYF.

This clonotype has a count of ten or more. The chain combines TRBV3-1 with TRBJ1-1, with D unclear. The CDR3 has 15 amino acids. With 4 bases removed from V and 1 base from J, the gap between germline ends came to 13 bases. Germline values: CDR1 LGHDT, CDR2 YNNKEL (reference sequence). The CDR3 sequence: CASSPEGAKNTEAFF. In DNA form, the CDR3 reads TGTGCCAGCAGCCCCGAAGGAGCTAAGAACACTGAAGCTTTCTTT.

This clonotype was seen at least ten times. V usage is TRBV3-1 and J usage is TRBJ2-1; a possible D gene is TRBD2 (6 bases). The end of the DNA is better explained by TRBJ2-5, so the J call may be wrong. The CDR3 sequence is 14 residues long. The germline V gene encodes CDR1 LGHDT and CDR2 YNNKEL (reference sequence). The CDR3 nucleotides read TGTGCCAGCAGCCTCCGGACTAACCAAGAGACCCAGTACTTC. As protein: CASSLRTNQETQYF.

In this sample, this clonotype turned up many times. The chain joins TRBV13 to TRBJ2-5, with 7 bases identical to TRBD2. This CDR3 region has 14 residues. Germline values: CDR1 PRHDT, CDR2 FYEKMQ (reference sequence). The V gene end was trimmed by 8 bases and the J gene end by 0 bases; junction bases not matched to a gene: 6. The CDR3 DNA reads as TGTGCCAGCGGTGGGAGGGGTAACCAAGAGACCCAGTACTTC. It specifies CASGGRGNQETQYF.

This chain connects TRBV28 to TRBJ1-5, with D perhaps matching TRBD1 (6 bases). The V gene's germline CDR1 is MDHEN and CDR2 SYDVKM. Trimming took 5 bases from V and 0 from J, leaving 11 bases between them. There are 15 residues in the CDR3. CDR3 DNA: TGTGCCAGCAGTCCGCCGGGACATAGCAATCAGCCCCAGCATTTT. Its protein product is CASSPPGHSNQPQHF.

This clonotype was observed at least ten times. The CDR3 protein is CASSEAGFTDTQYF. The DNA of the CDR3 is TGTGCCAGCAGTGAAGCGGGCTTCACAGATACGCAGTATTTT. This chain uses TRBV28 with TRBJ2-3; D is possibly TRBD2 (6 bases). The CDR3 totals 14 residues. The germline gives CDR1 MDHEN, CDR2 SYDVKM. Trimming removed 5 bases from V and 2 bases from J, with 11 bases in between.

This clonotype was seen only once. The chain joins TRBV19 to TRBJ1-2; 8 bases are shared with TRBD1. This CDR3 spans 14 amino acids. CDR1 is LNHDA and CDR2 is SQIVND in the germline V gene (reference sequence). J was trimmed by 5 bases and V by 1 base; bases with no gene match: 3. As DNA, the CDR3 is TGTGCCAGTAGTATAGGGACAGGGTGGTATGGCTACACCTTC. Translated: CASSIGTGWYGYTF.

This clonotype has at least ten counts. The rearrangement links TRBV28 to TRBJ2-2, with D maybe TRBD2 (5 bases). The CDR3 spans 14 residues. The V and J ends lost 10 bases and 11 bases respectively, with 23 bases between them. Germline loops: CDR1 MDHEN, CDR2 SYDVKM. The CDR3 region has the DNA TGTGCCACCCTTACTAGAGATGGCAGATCCGAGCTGTTTTTT. It codes for CATLTRDGRSELFF.

At least ten counts were recorded for this clonotype. This sequence joins TRBV20-1 and TRBJ2-3; D assignment may be TRBD1 or TRBD2 (7 bases each). The CDR3 contains 15 residues. The V gene's germline CDR1 is DFQATT and CDR2 SNEGSKA (reference sequence). Trimming removed 6 bases at V and 3 bases at J, with 19 bases between. In DNA form, the CDR3 reads TGCAGTGCCCAGGGGGGGCAGGGGGTAACAGATACGCAGTATTTT. Translated: CSAQGGQGVTDTQYF.

At least ten counts were recorded for this clonotype. The chain carries TRBV12-5 and TRBJ2-1; 8 nucleotides align to TRBD1. Germline CDR1 and CDR2: LGHNT and FRNRAP. With 3 bases clipped from V and 6 bases from J, the junction kept 7 bases outside the gene matches. The CDR3 covers 15 residues. The CDR3 is CASGFQGARGNEQFF. CDR3 DNA sequence: TGTGCTAGTGGTTTCCAGGGGGCTCGGGGCAATGAGCAGTTCTTC.

This clonotype came up many times. The chain joins TRBV28 to TRBJ2-2, with unresolved D. V lost 5 bases to trimming and J lost 5 bases, with 12 bases between them. Germline V gene sequence: CDR1 MDHEN, CDR2 SYDVKM. This CDR3 comprises 14 residues. CDR3 DNA: TGTGCCAGCAGTGACACGCGGCCGACCGGGGAGCTGTTTTTT. Translating gives CASSDTRPTGELFF.

The V gene is TRBV4-1, the J gene TRBJ2-2; 9 positions agree with TRBD1. Germline V gene data show CDR1 as MGHRA and CDR2 as YSYEKL. The CDR3 sequence is 16 residues long. Unmatched junction bases numbered 7, after V lost 4 bases and J lost 4 bases. The CDR3 region is CASSRTGDRSTGELFF. The CDR3 bases are TGCGCCAGCAGCCGGACAGGGGATAGGAGCACCGGGGAGCTGTTTTTT.

This clonotype has ten or more counts. This chain links TRBV12-3 or TRBV12-4 with TRBJ1-2, with D possibly TRBD1 on 5 matching bases. Trimming pared 3 bases from V and 5 bases from J, leaving 16 bases between. This CDR3 region has 15 residues. The CDR3 is CASSFGRGGEYGYTF. The DNA for the CDR3 is TGTGCCAGCAGTTTTGGTCGGGGCGGAGAGTATGGCTACACCTTC.

At least ten counts were recorded for this clonotype. The rearrangement links TRBV12-3 or TRBV12-4 to TRBJ2-3, with 13 positions matching TRBD2. V gave up 4 bases and J gave up 5 bases; unmatched junction bases: 3. The CDR3 covers 15 residues. This CDR3 reads CASSSGLAGIDTQYF. DNA for the CDR3: TGTGCCAGCAGTTCGGGACTAGCGGGGATAGATACGCAGTATTTT.

The table lists this clonotype with a few counts. V gene TRBV24-1 combines with J gene TRBJ1-2; a weak D match, TRBD1 (6 bases). CDR1 is KGHDR, CDR2 SFDVKD, per germline. V was trimmed by 5 bases and J by 8 bases, leaving 17 bases between them. The CDR3 has 14 residues. CDR3 nucleotides: TGTGCCACCAGTGCGGACAGCCCCCTATCCGGCTACACCTTC. Encoded protein: CATSADSPLSGYTF.

This rearrangement joins TRBV29-1 to TRBJ2-7, with 8 bases that match TRBD1. V was clipped by 2 bases and J by 1 base; unmatched bases: 4. The V gene's germline CDR1 is SQVTM and CDR2 ANQGSEA. The CDR3 consists of 14 residues. The CDR3 coding sequence is TGCAGCGTTGAACCAGGACAGGGTTCCTACGAGCAGTACTTC. It is translated as CSVEPGQGSYEQYF.

This clonotype was picked up many times. The genes are TRBV28 and TRBJ2-1, with 11 bases matching TRBD2. The germline CDR1 and CDR2 sequences are MDHEN and SYDVKM. Trimming took 5 bases from V and 6 from J; bases not matched to a gene: 12. The CDR3 has 17 residues. CDR3 DNA: TGTGCCAGCAGTCTAGCATATTCTAGCGGGAGGTTCAATGAGCAGTTCTTC. Translation: CASSLAYSSGRFNEQFF.

In DNA form, the CDR3 reads TGTGCCAGCAGCCTGGGACTATACTACAATGAGCAGTTCTTC. Protein product: CASSLGLYYNEQFF. The chain joins TRBV14 to TRBJ2-1, with TRBD2 matching over 7 bases. V trimming: 4 bases; J trimming: 3 bases; junction bases outside the gene matches: 3. Germline V lookup: CDR1 SGHDN, CDR2 FVKESK. The CDR3 totals 14 residues.

V gene TRBV6-1 combines with J gene TRBJ2-5; TRBD2 aligns across 9 bases. V lost 6 bases and J lost 1; bases outside the gene matches: 12. This CDR3 is built from 17 residues. Germline assignment: CDR1 MNHNS and CDR2 SASEGT. The chain's CDR3 is CASSPGVGGRVQETQYF. The CDR3 DNA follows: TGTGCCAGCAGCCCCGGGGTTGGCGGGAGGGTCCAAGAGACCCAGTACTTC.

This clonotype was picked up a small number of times. A clone one base away is much larger, so this may be a read error. CDR3: CASRPLGGDAYNEQFF. The CDR3 DNA sequence: TGTGCCAGCCGCCCCCTGGGGGGTGATGCTTACAATGAGCAGTTCTTC. The rearrangement uses TRBV6-2 or TRBV6-3 and TRBJ2-1, with a weak D call TRBD2 (6 bases). This CDR3 region has 16 residues. The V end was cut by 8 bases, the J end by 4 bases, with 21 bases between. Germline CDR1 MNHEY, CDR2 SVGEGT.

This clonotype was found many times. This sequence joins TRBV7-9 and TRBJ2-3; 7 positions match TRBD2. Germline V gives CDR1 SEHNR, CDR2 FQNEAQ (reference sequence). V lost 11 bases and J lost 4; bases outside the gene matches: 9. This CDR3 is 13 amino acids long. CDR3 bases: TGTGCCTCGGAGGGGCGGGAGTCAGATACGCAGTATTTT. Translated: CASEGRESDTQYF.